Following are 23 T cell receptor beta chains from one sample sequenced in a study of technical replicates of blood from several donors. Data came from immunoSEQ multiplex PCR; TCRdb stores just in-frame clones and leaves some out. The data contain under 110,000 clones, approximately 96% of them seen just once; the ten biggest clones take up approximately 0.21%. Sequencing was carried out using T cells isolated from PBMCs. These receptors all come from a human donor in good health.

Concerning this clone itself: The junction departs from germline at one end; a sequencing error may be responsible. The chain couples TRBV11-2 to TRBJ2-1; possible D gene TRBD2, 6 bases. Germline V lookup: CDR1 SGHAT, CDR2 FQNNGV. The CDR3 is 14 residues long. In nucleotides, the CDR3 is TGTGCCAGCACCCCTGGATCGGGACTCTTGGGGATCCTCTTC. It is translated as CASTPGSGLLGILF.

The chain employs TRBV10-3 and TRBJ2-6; D is unclear. Germline V lookup: CDR1 ENHRY, CDR2 SYGVKD. The CDR3 totals 14 residues. V dropped 4 bases and J dropped 0 bases, with 4 bases sitting between them. For the CDR3, the DNA is TGTGCCATCAGTGCTAGCTCTGGGGCCAACGTCCTGACTTTC. Translating gives CAISASSGANVLTF.

The rearrangement joins TRBV11-3 to TRBJ1-1, with D maybe TRBD1 (6 bases). V was cut by 0 bases and J by 2 bases, with 13 bases left in between. The CDR3 sequence is 16 residues long. CDR1 SGHNT and CDR2 YENEEA come from the germline V gene. The chain's CDR3 is CASSLDLQGVNTEAFF. The CDR3 DNA sequence: TGTGCCAGCAGCTTAGACTTACAGGGCGTCAACACTGAAGCTTTCTTT.

This chain links TRBV7-6 with TRBJ2-3, with a tentative D call TRBD2 (5 bases). Trimming stripped 1 base from V and 3 bases from J, with 8 bases between. In germline, CDR1 is SGHVS, CDR2 FNYEAQ. The CDR3 sequence is 14 residues long. The CDR3 loop reads CASSLVSGTDTQYF. CDR3 nucleotides: TGTGCCAGCAGCTTAGTGTCGGGAACAGATACGCAGTATTTT.

This clone has just one count. The chain has TRBV7-9 and TRBJ2-5, with no clear D. Germline lookup yields CDR1 SEHNR and CDR2 FQNEAQ (reference sequence). Trimming took 5 bases from V and 3 from J, leaving 10 bases between them. CDR3 size: 13 residues. CDR3 DNA: TGTGCCAGCAGCACCAGGCCAGAAGAGACCCAGTACTTC. This gives the protein CASSTRPEETQYF.

The chain employs TRBV7-8 and TRBJ1-3; TRBD1 is a possible D gene (5 bases). The V end lost 1 base, the J end lost 2 bases, and 9 bases lay between the germline ends. This CDR3 comprises 15 residues. The germline gives CDR1 SGHVS, CDR2 FQNEAQ. The CDR3 nucleotides are TGTGCCAGCAGCTTAGTTTCGACAGCTGGAAACACCATATATTTT. It codes for CASSLVSTAGNTIYF.

CDR3 nucleotides: TGTGCCAGCAGCCCCCCTTGGGGACAGGGAGGGCCCACCGGGGAGCTGTTTTTT. This translates into CASSPPWGQGGPTGELFF. The V gene is TRBV7-8, the J gene TRBJ2-2; 9 bases fit TRBD1. Germline CDR1 and CDR2: SGHVS and FQNEAQ. With 5 bases clipped from V and 4 bases from J, the junction kept 14 bases outside the gene matches. CDR3 length: 18 residues.

The chain joins TRBV6-1 to TRBJ1-1; D possibly corresponds to TRBD1 (5 bases). V lost 7 bases and J lost 0, with 9 bases in between. CDR3 length: 13 amino acids. Germline V gene data show CDR1 as MNHNS and CDR2 as SASEGT. CDR3 in DNA: TGTGCCAGCAATCGACAGATGAACACTGAAGCTTTCTTT. Encoded protein: CASNRQMNTEAFF.

The CDR3 loop reads CASSDTGMPIGELFF. Written as DNA, the CDR3 is TGTGCCAGTAGCGATACAGGGATGCCTATCGGGGAGCTGTTTTTT. The chain has TRBV19 and TRBJ2-2; D possibly corresponds to TRBD1 (6 bases). Germline assignment: CDR1 LNHDA and CDR2 SQIVND (reference sequence). The CDR3 spans 15 residues. V lost 6 bases to trimming and J lost 7 bases, with 18 bases between them.

With respect to this clone: At one of its ends the junction is not consistent with the germline gene, which may arise from a read error. The V call is TRBV7-7, the J call TRBJ2-3, with 10 bases lining up with TRBD1. The V gene's germline CDR1 is SSHAT and CDR2 FNYEAQ (reference sequence). The CDR3 length is 17 residues. Here the CDR3 reads CASSPRAGTGATDTQYF. In nucleotides, the CDR3 is TGTGCTAGCAGCCCCCGCGCGGGGACAGGGGCTACAGATACGCAGTATTTT.

The rearrangement uses TRBV9 and TRBJ1-2, with no clear D. The CDR3 extends over 14 amino acids. Trimming cost V 4 bases and J 8 bases, with 18 bases left between them. Per the germline V gene, CDR1 is SGDLS and CDR2 is YYNGEE. The CDR3 reads CASSPSVGGRGYTF. The CDR3 bases are TGTGCCAGCAGCCCATCCGTGGGAGGGAGAGGCTACACCTTC.

V usage is TRBV25-1 and J usage is TRBJ2-1; TRBD1 is a possible D gene (7 bases). V lost 5 bases and J lost 11, with 13 bases in between. The CDR3 spans 12 residues. Germline lookup yields CDR1 MGHDK and CDR2 SYGVNS. This chain's CDR3 is CASSPRGDKQFF. In nucleotides, the CDR3 is TGTGCCAGCAGTCCCAGGGGGGATAAGCAGTTCTTC.

The chain joins TRBV6-5 to TRBJ1-2; 10 bases agree with TRBD1. Germline V lookup: CDR1 MNHEY, CDR2 SVGAGI. Trimming cost V 6 bases and J 3 bases; bases outside gene matches: 4. The CDR3 totals 14 residues. The CDR3 DNA sequence: TGTGCCAGCAGGGACAGGGGGATATACTATGGCTACACCTTC. Residues: CASRDRGIYYGYTF.

V and J are TRBV4-1 and TRBJ1-5, with 7 bases that match TRBD1. The germline V gene encodes CDR1 MGHRA and CDR2 YSYEKL. Trimming cost V 6 bases and J 4 bases; bases outside gene matches: 6. The CDR3 consists of 14 residues. CDR3 residues: CASRPTGANQPQHF. CDR3 bases: TGCGCCAGCAGGCCCACAGGGGCAAATCAGCCCCAGCATTTT.

J is TRBJ1-1 and V is TRBV5-4, with 7 bases aligning to TRBD1. The CDR3 extends over 15 amino acids. V shed 4 bases and J 0 bases; nucleotides not matched to a gene: 6. Germline CDR1 reads SGHNT; CDR2 reads YYREEE (reference sequence). CDR3 coding DNA: TGTGCCAGCAGCCCGCCGGGACAGATGAACACTGAAGCTTTCTTT. As protein: CASSPPGQMNTEAFF.

The J gene is TRBJ1-4, the V gene TRBV27; D remains ambiguous. V lost 0 bases and J 0 bases, leaving 17 bases between the germline ends. From germline, CDR1 is MNHEY and CDR2 SMNVEV (reference sequence). The CDR3 has 19 amino acids. For the CDR3, the DNA is TGTGCCAGCAGTTTATCGATATACCCCACCGGGACAACTAATGAAAAACTGTTTTTT. Translating gives CASSLSIYPTGTTNEKLFF.

This chain connects TRBV25-1 to TRBJ1-2, with 9 bases identical to TRBD1. The CDR3 extends over 17 amino acids. V lost 6 bases, J lost 4 bases, and 15 bases stayed unmatched. CDR1 is MGHDK and CDR2 is SYGVNS in the germline V gene. CDR3 nucleotide sequence: TGTGCCAGCAGACCCGCGGGACAGGGCCCCGCTTTCTATGGCTACACCTTC. Protein sequence: CASRPAGQGPAFYGYTF.

The chain links TRBV5-1 to TRBJ1-3; D uncertain. Germline CDR1 and CDR2: SGHRS and YFSETQ. The CDR3 length is 15 residues. Between the trimmed V and J ends, which lost 0 bases and 0 bases, there was a span of 7 bases. The CDR3 DNA is TGCGCCAGCAGCTTGGACAGTGACTCTGGAAACACCATATATTTT. Its protein is CASSLDSDSGNTIYF. Drawing the rest from reference TRBV5-1 and TRBJ1-3, the complete variable domain is KAGVTQTPRYLIKTRGQQVTLSCSPISGHRSVSWYQQTPGQGLQFLFEYFSETQRNKGNFPGRFSGRQFSNSRSEMNVSTLELGDSALYLCASSLDSDSGNTIYFGEGSWLTVV.

CDR3 bases: TGTGCCAGTAGGGACAGCTCAGATGAAAAACTGTTTTTT. Its protein product is CASRDSSDEKLFF. The chain links TRBV19 to TRBJ1-4; possible D gene TRBD1, 6 bases. The V and J ends lost 6 bases and 6 bases respectively, with 11 bases between them. The CDR3 is 13 residues long. In germline, CDR1 is LNHDA, CDR2 SQIVND (reference sequence).

This clone appeared a single time. The rearrangement links TRBV14 to TRBJ2-7; D gene ambiguous. The CDR3 runs 13 residues. Trimming cost V 10 bases and J 5 bases, with 18 bases left between them. Looked up from germline, CDR1 is SGHDN and CDR2 is FVKESK. The CDR3 protein is CAITKAGVHEQYF. The DNA for the CDR3 is TGTGCCATCACAAAGGCAGGCGTCCACGAGCAGTACTTC.

V and J are TRBV6-1 and TRBJ1-1; tentatively, D is TRBD1 (5 bases). The CDR3 runs 14 residues. The V end was cut by 6 bases, the J end by 0 bases, with 11 bases between. In germline, CDR1 is MNHNS, CDR2 SASEGT. CDR3 amino acids: CASSVTVLNTEAFF. In DNA, the CDR3 is TGTGCCAGCAGCGTGACAGTTTTGAACACTGAAGCTTTCTTT.

The genes are TRBV5-6 and TRBJ2-7; tentative D call: TRBD1 (6 bases). Germline CDR1 and CDR2: SGHDT and YYEEEE. Trimming removed 3 bases at V and 4 bases at J, with 8 bases between. This CDR3 region has 12 residues. CDR3 DNA sequence: TGTGCCAGCAGCTGGACAGTGTACGAGCAGTACTTC. Its translation is CASSWTVYEQYF.

The chain carries TRBV2 and TRBJ1-1, with unresolved D. The length of the CDR3 is 10 residues. V was trimmed by 6 bases and J by 10 bases, leaving 9 bases between them. The germline CDR1 and CDR2 sequences are SNHLY and FYNNEI. CDR3: CASSQRVAFF. The CDR3 DNA sequence: TGTGCCAGCAGCCAGCGGGTAGCTTTCTTT.